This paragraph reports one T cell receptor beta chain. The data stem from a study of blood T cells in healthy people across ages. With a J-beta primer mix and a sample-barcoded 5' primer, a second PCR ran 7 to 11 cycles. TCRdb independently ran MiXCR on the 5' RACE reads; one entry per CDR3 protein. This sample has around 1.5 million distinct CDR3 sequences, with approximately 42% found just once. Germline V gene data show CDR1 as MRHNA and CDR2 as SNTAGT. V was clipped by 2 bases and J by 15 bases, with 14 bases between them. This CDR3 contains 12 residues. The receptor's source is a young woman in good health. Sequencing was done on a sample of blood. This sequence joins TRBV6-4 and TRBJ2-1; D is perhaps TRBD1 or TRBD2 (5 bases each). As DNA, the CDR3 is TGTGCCAGCAGTGACGAGGGGCAGGTTTCGTTCTTC. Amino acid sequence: CASSDEGQVSFF.